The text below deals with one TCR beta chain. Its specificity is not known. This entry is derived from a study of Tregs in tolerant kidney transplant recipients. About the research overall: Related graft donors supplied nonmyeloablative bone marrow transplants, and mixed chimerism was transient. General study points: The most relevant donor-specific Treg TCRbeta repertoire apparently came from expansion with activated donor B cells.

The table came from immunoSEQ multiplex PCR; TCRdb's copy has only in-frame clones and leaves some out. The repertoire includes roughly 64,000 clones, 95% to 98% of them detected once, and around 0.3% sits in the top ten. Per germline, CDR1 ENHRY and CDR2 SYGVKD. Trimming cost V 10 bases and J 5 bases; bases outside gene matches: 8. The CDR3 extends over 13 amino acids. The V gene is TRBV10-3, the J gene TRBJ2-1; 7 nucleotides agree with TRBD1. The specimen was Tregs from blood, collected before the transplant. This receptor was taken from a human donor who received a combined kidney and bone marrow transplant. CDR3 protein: CATGTEANNEQFF. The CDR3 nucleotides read TGTGCCACCGGGACAGAGGCTAACAATGAGCAGTTCTTC.